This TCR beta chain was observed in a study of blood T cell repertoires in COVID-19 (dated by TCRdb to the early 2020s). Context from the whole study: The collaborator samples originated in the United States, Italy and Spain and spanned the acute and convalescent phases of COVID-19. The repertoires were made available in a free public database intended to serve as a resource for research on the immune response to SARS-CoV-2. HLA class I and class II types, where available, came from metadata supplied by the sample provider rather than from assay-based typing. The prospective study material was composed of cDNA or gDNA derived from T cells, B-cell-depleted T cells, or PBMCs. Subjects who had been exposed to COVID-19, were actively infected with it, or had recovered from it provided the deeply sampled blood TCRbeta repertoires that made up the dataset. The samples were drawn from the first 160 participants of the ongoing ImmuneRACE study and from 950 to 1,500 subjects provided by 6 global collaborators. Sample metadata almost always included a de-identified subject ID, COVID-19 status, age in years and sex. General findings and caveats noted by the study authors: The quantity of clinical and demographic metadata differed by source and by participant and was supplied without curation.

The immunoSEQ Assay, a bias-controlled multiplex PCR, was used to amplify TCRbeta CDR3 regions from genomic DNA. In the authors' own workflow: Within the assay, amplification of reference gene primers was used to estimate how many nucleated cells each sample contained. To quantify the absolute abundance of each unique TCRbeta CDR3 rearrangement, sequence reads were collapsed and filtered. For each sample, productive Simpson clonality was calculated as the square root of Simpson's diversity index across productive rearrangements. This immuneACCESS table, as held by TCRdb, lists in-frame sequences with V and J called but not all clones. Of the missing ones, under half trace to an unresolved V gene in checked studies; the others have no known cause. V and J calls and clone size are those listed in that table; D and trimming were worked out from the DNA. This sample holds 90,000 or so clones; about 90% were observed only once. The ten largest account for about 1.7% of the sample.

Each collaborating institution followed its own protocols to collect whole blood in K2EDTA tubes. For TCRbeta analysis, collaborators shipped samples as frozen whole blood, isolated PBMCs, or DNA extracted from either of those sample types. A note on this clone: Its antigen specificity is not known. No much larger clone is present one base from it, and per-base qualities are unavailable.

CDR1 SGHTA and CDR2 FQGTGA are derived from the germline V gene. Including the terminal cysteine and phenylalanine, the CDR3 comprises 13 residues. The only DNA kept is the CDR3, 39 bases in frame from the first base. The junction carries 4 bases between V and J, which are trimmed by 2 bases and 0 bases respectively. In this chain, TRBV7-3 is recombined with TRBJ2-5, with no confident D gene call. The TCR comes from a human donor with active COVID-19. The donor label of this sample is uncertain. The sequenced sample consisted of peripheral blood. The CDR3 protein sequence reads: CASSLRDQETQYF. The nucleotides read TGTGCCAGCAGCTTACGGGACCAAGAGACCCAGTACTTC. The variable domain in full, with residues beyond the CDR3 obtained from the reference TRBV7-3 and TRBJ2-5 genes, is GAGVSQTPSNKVTEKGKYVELRCDPISGHTALYWYRQSLGQGPEFLIYFQGTGAADDSGLPNDRFFAVRPEGSVSTLKIQRTERGDSAVYLCASSLRDQETQYFGPGTRLLVL.